The clone carrying this T cell receptor (beta chain) was seen a handful of times. Its antigen is still unknown. This sample was taken from a study of vaccination and CD4 T cells after COVID-19. The overall study: Two doses of either BNT162b2 or mRNA-1273 vaccine were given to participants. Each control was exposed to a CEFX pool, an HIV-1 Nef pool, or no peptide at all. Post-COVID draws followed diagnosis by a median roughly 93 days (range 35 to 161).

The treatment denotes: roughly 10-day PBMC culture with coronavirus spike peptide pools or control peptides (ViraFEST assay). CD4+ T cells that came from the unexposed donor were collected before the COVID-19 pandemic (2011-2018). Germline CDR1 is LNHDA and CDR2 is SQIVND (reference sequence). This CDR3 region has 15 residues. Trimming removed 4 bases from V and 3 bases from J; junction bases left unmatched: 7. Researchers used the Oncomine TCR Beta short-read assay to sequence DNA from cultured CD4+ T cells. Using the QIAamp micro DNA kit, genomic DNA was extracted from the CD4+ T cells that had been cultured. Each CDR3 protein is one row after TCRdb ran MiXCR on the PCR reads. In the table there are some 7,000 distinct CDR3 sequences, roughly 38% of which are singletons.

The receptor comes from a human donor in good health. The chain links TRBV19 to TRBJ1-2, with 8 bases matching TRBD1. The specimen was CD4+ T cells from blood, cultured in vitro. CDR3 region: CASSRQTGADYGYTF. CDR3 sequence (DNA): TGTGCCAGTAGTAGACAGACAGGGGCGGACTATGGCTACACCTTC.